Below, 3 T cell receptor beta chains from the same sample are listed, as sequenced in a study of T cell clonality in common variable immunodeficiency (dated by TCRdb to between 2014 and 2017). Library prep was done by the immunoSEQ multiplex PCR assay. The source is immuneACCESS, and TCRdb retained only in-frame sequences with V and J called. Part of the clones is not carried over; for the studies checked, unresolved V genes explain less than half of this, and the remainder is unexplained. The table gives approximately 44,000 clones for this sample, with none occurring only once. Of the sample, approximately 2.9% is held by the ten largest clones. Specimen: peripheral blood mononuclear cells. All receptors derive from a person aged 18 to 69 in good health.

This clone was seen repeatedly, ten times or more. The read ends 3 residues before the CDR3 terminus; that terminus is restored from the germline J gene. The chain couples TRBV6-1 to TRBJ1-6; 7 positions agree with TRBD1. CDR1 and CDR2 (germline): MNHNS, SASEGT. J was trimmed by 5 bases and V by 4 bases; bases with no gene match: 2. CDR3 length equals 14 residues. CDR3 residues: CASSAGTDNSPLHF. Incomplete CDR3 DNA: TGTGCCAGCAGTGCCGGGACAGATAATTCACCC.

This clone came up many times. Read data end 3 residues before the CDR3 end; the end is taken from the germline J gene. This chain uses TRBV11-2 with TRBJ2-4; TRBD2 matches at 7 bases. This CDR3 contains 15 residues. Unmatched junction bases numbered 6, after V lost 0 bases and J lost 7 bases. CDR1 is SGHAT and CDR2 is FQNNGV in the germline V gene. The CDR3 sequence is CASSLEAGRLNIQYF. The DNA read from the CDR3 is TGTGCCAGCAGCTTAGAAGCGGGAAGGCTGAACATT.

This clone has ten or more counts. The read is 3 residues too short to cover the CDR3 end, so that end is filled in from the germline J gene. The chain carries TRBV12-5 and TRBJ2-5; 14 nucleotides match TRBD2. The germline CDR1 and CDR2 sequences are LGHNT and FRNRAP. Trimming removed 3 bases from V and 4 bases from J; junction bases left unmatched: 1. The CDR3 length is 15 residues. CDR3 sequence reads: CASGFGLAGGETQYF. CDR3 bases read: TGTGCTAGTGGTTTTGGACTAGCGGGAGGAGAGACC.